This TCR beta chain emerged from a study of post-analysis software for immune sequencing data. Built from TCR beta cDNA, the libraries had unique molecular identifiers in them. Each CDR3 protein gets one entry after TCRdb re-called the PCR reads with MiXCR. The data show approximately 730,000 distinct CDR3 sequences, just over 45% seen once. Input material: blood. The sequence was collected from a girl between 5 and 17 years old with multiple sclerosis.

The CDR3 is CASSPRPLTSSYNSPLHF. The DNA for the CDR3 is TGTGCCAGCAGTCCCCGGCCCTTAACGAGCTCCTATAATTCACCCCTCCACTTT. This chain uses TRBV27 with TRBJ1-6; no reliable D call. The germline V and J ends were trimmed by 5 bases and 0 bases, with 17 bases remaining between them. CDR1 and CDR2 from the germline V gene are MNHEY and SMNVEV (reference sequence). The CDR3 contains 18 residues.